The 8 T cell receptor beta chains given below trace back to one sample, sequenced in a study of beta chain features in type 1 diabetes. Overall study results and limits: Type 1 diabetes patients had moderately but significantly shorter TCRB CDR3s in all four CD4+ subsets.

Expressed TCRB transcripts were sequenced because the entire RNA isolate underwent reverse transcription. Method: immunoSEQ multiplex PCR; TCRdb's copy keeps in-frame clones and lacks some. The data contain 300,000 to 400,000 clones, over 7% of them singletons. For these receptors, no antigen is known. Sequenced: central memory CD4+ T cells from blood. The source of these receptors is a man under 40 with type 1 diabetes.

V and J are TRBV19 and TRBJ2-7, with 9 bases identical to TRBD2. Germline lookup yields CDR1 LNHDA and CDR2 SQIVND (reference sequence). The V gene end was trimmed by 3 bases and the J gene end by 3 bases; junction bases not matched to a gene: 3. The CDR3 is 14 amino acids. CDR3 sequence (DNA): TGTGCCAGTAGTATTGAGCGGGGGGACTACGAGCAGTACTTC. Protein product: CASSIERGDYEQYF.

A few counts support this clone. V gene TRBV7-9 combines with J gene TRBJ1-1, with D uncertain. In germline, CDR1 is SEHNR, CDR2 FQNEAQ (reference sequence). The CDR3 loop spans 15 amino acids. V shed 2 bases and J shed 0 bases, with 10 bases lying between them. The CDR3 nucleotides read TGTGCCAGCAGCTTATTTTCCGGTCTGAACACTGAAGCTTTCTTT. Translation gives CASSLFSGLNTEAFF.

With respect to this clone: One junction end does not reproduce the germline sequence, and a read error may be involved. This chain joins TRBV10-3 and TRBJ2-7, with 7 bases matching TRBD1. Germline V CDR1 and CDR2: ENHRY, SYGVKD. The CDR3 has 13 residues. CDR3 coding DNA: TGTGCCGTCAGGGACAGAATATCCTACGAGCAGTACTTC. Residues: CAVRDRISYEQYF.

The sample holds many counts of this clone. The chain has TRBV28 and TRBJ1-1; D remains unclear. The CDR3 contains 12 residues. Germline CDR1 reads MDHEN; CDR2 reads SYDVKM. Trimming removed 10 bases from V and 4 bases from J, with 13 bases in between. The CDR3 DNA sequence: TGTGCCACCAAAACCCTTGTCACTGAAGCTTTCTTT. It codes for CATKTLVTEAFF. Together with reference TRBV28 and TRBJ1-1, the CDR3 gives the full variable domain: DVKVTQSSRYLVKRTGEKVFLECVQDMDHENMFWYRQDPGLGLRLIYFSYDVKMKEKGDIPEGYSVSREKKERFSLILESASTNQTSMYLCATKTLVTEAFFGQGTRLTVV.

This clone was seen a few times. The chain combines TRBV27 with TRBJ2-5, with TRBD2 matching over 11 bases. The CDR3 contains 18 residues. Trimming cost V 4 bases and J 4 bases; bases outside gene matches: 14. The germline V gene encodes CDR1 MNHEY and CDR2 SMNVEV (reference sequence). The CDR3 reads CASSSRVLAGGRGETQYF. The CDR3 coding sequence is TGTGCCAGCAGTTCCAGGGTGCTAGCGGGGGGTCGTGGAGAGACCCAGTACTTC.

The chain links TRBV7-2 to TRBJ2-7; D possibly corresponds to TRBD2 (5 bases). Trimming pared 5 bases from V and 2 bases from J, leaving 13 bases between. The length of the CDR3 is 14 residues. Germline V gene sequence: CDR1 SGHTA, CDR2 FQGNSA. The CDR3 loop reads CASSPDYRAYEQYF. CDR3 nucleotide sequence: TGTGCCAGCAGCCCAGACTACCGAGCCTACGAGCAGTACTTC.

This clone appeared a few times. The chain joins TRBV9 to TRBJ2-1; the D call may be TRBD1 or TRBD2 (6 bases each). Between the trimmed V and J ends, which lost 4 bases and 8 bases, there was a span of 19 bases. CDR1 SGDLS and CDR2 YYNGEE come from the germline V gene. The CDR3 is 15 amino acids. CDR3: CASSPQGPPGDEQFF. CDR3 nucleotides: TGTGCCAGCAGCCCCCAGGGGCCGCCGGGGGATGAGCAGTTCTTC. Drawing the rest from reference TRBV9 and TRBJ2-1, the complete variable domain is DSGVTQTPKHLITATGQRVTLRCSPRSGDLSVYWYQQSLDQGLQFLIQYYNGEERAKGNILERFSAQQFPDLHSELNLSSLELGDSALYFCASSPQGPPGDEQFFGPGTRLTVL.

This clone was recorded a few times. The CDR3 here is CASSSAGSGKETQYF. The CDR3 region has the DNA TGTGCCAGCAGCTCCGCGGGGAGCGGAAAAGAGACCCAGTACTTC. The chain couples TRBV5-4 to TRBJ2-5, with D perhaps TRBD2 (6 bases). The CDR3 is 15 amino acids. Looked up from germline, CDR1 is SGHNT and CDR2 is YYREEE (reference sequence). V lost 3 bases, J lost 3 bases, and 15 bases lay in between.